This T cell receptor (beta chain) derives from a study of CD8 T cells in ankylosing spondylitis. Study results and caveats: Reportedly, matched ankylosing spondylitis synovial fluid was significantly enriched for disease-linked clones. In the blood and synovial fluid of reactive arthritis, some motif variants had been previously reported. What appeared characteristic of ankylosing spondylitis blood was a TCR beta motif of seven to nine highly homologous variants.

V gave up 8 bases and J gave up 6 bases, with 10 bases separating them. CDR1 is LGHNT and CDR2 is FRNRAP in the germline V gene. CDR3 size: 12 residues. The authors made TCR beta libraries by quantitative 5'-RACE with molecular barcodes. TCRdb passed the 5' RACE reads through MiXCR, listing each CDR3 protein once. There are 350,000 or so distinct CDR3 sequences in the sample; roughly 8% occur only once, and roughly 14% lies in the top ten. With regard to this clonotype: The antigen remains unidentified.

The receptor's source is a male donor with ankylosing spondylitis. The rearrangement uses TRBV12-5 and TRBJ2-2; a possible D gene is TRBD1 (5 bases). The specimen was blood, either unsorted or a sorted T cell fraction (not recorded which). The CDR3 is CASRQGSGELFF. The CDR3 coding sequence is TGTGCTAGTCGCCAGGGATCCGGGGAGCTGTTTTTT.